The 22 T cell receptor beta chains listed next were all sequenced from one sample in a study of T-cell reconstitution after alpha-beta-depleted transplantation in children. Molecular barcoding with unique molecular identifiers was used for the TCRbeta library. A single record per CDR3 protein comes from TCRdb applying MiXCR to the PCR reads. Here the sample spans some 550,000 distinct CDR3 sequences, about 21% being singletons. The specimen was PBMCs, mostly from graft donor cells, collected 360 days after TCRalphabeta/CD19-depleted stem cell transplant. The receptors come from a boy less than two years old who had a stem cell transplant for acute myeloid leukemia, so the T cells may come from the graft donor.

The V and J genes are TRBV7-2 and TRBJ2-2; weak D call: TRBD1 (6 bases). The length of the CDR3 is 15 residues. CDR1 is SGHTA, CDR2 FQGNSA, per germline. Deletions cut 6 bases from V and 5 bases from J, with 16 bases between. CDR3 DNA sequence: TGTGCCAGCAGAGTAGCCCCTACAGGGACCGGGGAGCTGTTTTTT. Translating gives CASRVAPTGTGELFF.

The gene calls are TRBV20-1 and TRBJ2-7; the D gene is possibly TRBD2 (6 bases). Per germline, CDR1 DFQATT and CDR2 SNEGSKA (reference sequence). The ends were cut back, 3 bases at V and 0 bases at J, with 21 bases in the middle. The CDR3 loop spans 17 amino acids. CDR3 bases: TGCAGTGCTAGTGAGTGGACCGGGGGACTCAGCTCCTACGAGCAGTACTTC. It specifies CSASEWTGGLSSYEQYF.

The rearrangement uses TRBV15 and TRBJ2-7; the D gene is possibly TRBD2 (6 bases). The CDR3 length is 17 residues. The germline gives CDR1 LNHNV, CDR2 YYDKDF (reference sequence). Trimming removed 1 base from V and 2 bases from J, with 18 bases in between. For the CDR3, the DNA is TGTGCCACCAGCAGAGGTTTCAGGGAGCGGGCGACCTACGAGCAGTACGTC. Residues: CATSRGFRERATYEQYV.

This chain links TRBV27 with TRBJ1-5; 9 bases line up with TRBD1. CDR1 and CDR2 (germline): MNHEY, SMNVEV (reference sequence). After removal of 2 bases from V and 6 bases from J, the junction contained 2 bases not matched to a gene. CDR3 size: 14 residues. The CDR3 nucleotides are TGTGCCAGCAGTTTAGACAGGGGGACTCAGCCCCAGCATTTT. This codes for CASSLDRGTQPQHF.

The sample holds a few counts of this clonotype. J is TRBJ2-2 and V is TRBV20-1; 8 bases fit TRBD2. Germline V lookup: CDR1 DFQATT, CDR2 SNEGSKA (reference sequence). The V and J ends lost 5 bases and 6 bases, in that order; junction bases with no gene match: 5. The CDR3 loop spans 13 amino acids. The CDR3 DNA is TGCAGTGCTGGCCGGGGGGGTGCCGGGGAGCTGTTTTTT. Translated: CSAGRGGAGELFF.

This clonotype was counted many times. The chain joins TRBV10-3 to TRBJ2-5; D remains ambiguous. Germline V gene lookup returns CDR1 ENHRY and CDR2 SYGVKD. The CDR3 covers 13 residues. Deletions cut 4 bases from V and 2 bases from J, with 8 bases between. Here the CDR3 DNA reads TGTGCCATCAGTGTCGTGGTGCAAGAGACCCAGTACTTC. This gives the protein CAISVVVQETQYF.

This clonotype was recorded a few times. The J gene is TRBJ1-2, the V gene TRBV25-1, with 7 bases matching TRBD1. Trimming at V came to 10 bases and at J to 2 bases, leaving 7 bases not matched to a gene. The CDR3 is 13 amino acids. Germline assignment: CDR1 MGHDK and CDR2 SYGVNS. Written as DNA, the CDR3 is TGTGCCACGTCCTGGGGACAGAACTATGGCTACACCTTC. It codes for CATSWGQNYGYTF.

This clonotype was seen only a few times. J is TRBJ2-1 and V is TRBV29-1; 16 nucleotides line up with TRBD2. The junction had 9 bases not matched to a gene; V was cut back by 5 bases and J by 14 bases. Germline values: CDR1 SQVTM, CDR2 ANQGSEA. This CDR3 has 14 amino acids. CDR3 residues: CSVTPGLAGGPKFF. The CDR3 nucleotides are TGCAGCGTTACCCCGGGACTAGCGGGGGGGCCTAAGTTCTTC.

This clonotype was seen a few times. The chain joins TRBV11-1 to TRBJ2-2; 10 nucleotides line up with TRBD2. Germline assignment: CDR1 SGHAT and CDR2 FQDESV (reference sequence). The CDR3 is 19 amino acids. V dropped 4 bases and J dropped 3; count of bases not matched to a gene: 14. The CDR3 is CASSSNPLGLAADTGELFF. DNA for the CDR3: TGTGCCAGCAGCTCCAATCCCCTCGGACTAGCGGCGGACACCGGGGAGCTGTTTTTT. The variable domain in full, with the rest retrieved from reference TRBV11-1 and TRBJ2-2, is EAEVAQSPRYKITEKSQAVAFWCDPISGHATLYWYRQILGQGPELLVQFQDESVVDDSQLPKDRFSAERLKGVDSTLKIQPAELGDSAMYLCASSSNPLGLAADTGELFFGEGSRLTVL.

This chain uses TRBV6-5 with TRBJ1-6; D is unresolved. The CDR3 is 14 residues long. Trimming took off 10 bases at V and 8 bases at J, with 18 bases between the two ends. CDR1 MNHEY and CDR2 SVGAGI come from the germline V gene. The CDR3 region has the DNA TGTGCCACCCATCTTGGACGGGAATATTCACCCCTCCACTTT. Translated, it gives CATHLGREYSPLHF.

This clonotype was counted a few times. The chain recombines TRBV24-1 with TRBJ1-1; 8 bases are a match to TRBD1. CDR1 is KGHDR, CDR2 SFDVKD, per germline. This CDR3 has 13 residues. V trimming: 3 bases; J trimming: 10 bases; junction bases outside the gene matches: 6. The CDR3 DNA reads TGTGCCACCAGTGATCACCGACAGGGGCGAGCTTTCTTT. As protein: CATSDHRQGRAFF.

In its sample, this clonotype was seen many times. V usage is TRBV7-9 and J usage is TRBJ2-7; the match to TRBD1 covers 7 bases. This CDR3 contains 15 residues. Unmatched junction bases numbered 7, after V lost 4 bases and J lost 1 base. CDR1 is SEHNR and CDR2 is FQNEAQ in the germline V gene (reference sequence). Here the CDR3 reads CASSSSGTDSYEQYV. CDR3 sequence (DNA): TGTGCCAGCAGCTCTTCCGGGACAGATTCCTACGAGCAGTACGTC.

The table lists this clonotype with a few counts. The rearrangement links TRBV2 to TRBJ1-1; D is ambiguous. The V end was cut by 7 bases, the J end by 0 bases, with 9 bases between. Germline assignment: CDR1 SNHLY and CDR2 FYNNEI. This CDR3 has 13 residues. This CDR3 is CASKPGVNTEAFF. The CDR3 DNA reads as TGTGCCAGCAAACCTGGGGTGAACACTGAAGCTTTCTTT. Variable domain in full (rest from reference TRBV2 and TRBJ1-1): EPEVTQTPSHQVTQMGQEVILRCVPISNHLYFYWYRQILGQKVEFLVSFYNNEISEKSEIFDDQFSVERPDGSNFTLKIRSTKLEDSAMYFCASKPGVNTEAFFGQGTRLTVV.

V and J are TRBV20-1 and TRBJ2-3; D possibly matches TRBD1 or TRBD2 (9 bases each). V lost 6 bases and J 0 bases, leaving 19 bases between the germline ends. The germline gives CDR1 DFQATT, CDR2 SNEGSKA (reference sequence). The CDR3 spans 16 residues. The CDR3: CSATGGLAGSTDTQYF. The CDR3, as DNA: TGCAGTGCAACAGGGGGCCTAGCGGGGAGCACAGATACGCAGTATTTT.

This sequence joins TRBV12-3 or TRBV12-4 and TRBJ1-5; D remains unclear. Trimming took off 6 bases at V and 5 bases at J, with 17 bases between the two ends. This CDR3 comprises 15 residues. The CDR3 DNA follows: TGTGCCAGCAGGCAAGGTGGGCGGACTTATCAGCCCCAGCATTTT. Translating it yields CASRQGGRTYQPQHF.

This clonotype has only a few counts. V gene TRBV3-1 combines with J gene TRBJ2-7, with D possibly being TRBD2 (5 bases). The V gene's germline CDR1 is LGHDT and CDR2 YNNKEL (reference sequence). The CDR3 contains 14 residues. Between the trimmed V and J ends, which lost 8 bases and 4 bases, there was a span of 18 bases. The CDR3 reads CASGPPGGLYEQYV. In DNA form, the CDR3 reads TGTGCCAGCGGACCCCCGGGCGGGTTGTACGAGCAGTACGTC.

Ten or more counts support this clonotype. The CDR3 DNA sequence: TGTGCCAGCACTCCCCGGGGGGAGTATGGCTATGGCTACACCTTC. This codes for CASTPRGEYGYGYTF. The chain is built from TRBV12-3 or TRBV12-4 and TRBJ1-2, with D perhaps matching TRBD1 (5 bases). Trimming removed 7 bases at V and 4 bases at J, with 19 bases between. CDR3 size: 15 residues.

This clonotype was found many times. The chain is built from TRBV20-1 and TRBJ2-1; no clear D. Trimming cost V 0 bases and J 9 bases, with 18 bases left between them. CDR3 length: 15 residues. CDR1 is DFQATT and CDR2 is SNEGSKA in the germline V gene (reference sequence). The CDR3 loop is CSARDGRRLWGEQFF. The CDR3 DNA reads TGCAGTGCTAGAGACGGACGTAGACTGTGGGGTGAGCAGTTCTTC.

This clonotype has just a few counts. The chain uses TRBV11-2 and TRBJ2-5; D is unclear. Germline V lookup: CDR1 SGHAT, CDR2 FQNNGV. V lost 6 bases and J 5 bases, leaving 10 bases between the germline ends. The CDR3 spans 12 residues. The CDR3 DNA is TGTGCCAGCAGTCAGCTAAGGGAGACCCAGTACTTC. It translates to CASSQLRETQYF.

This clonotype has a count of ten or more. The CDR3, as DNA: TGTGCCACCAGCAGAGCGCTATCCCTCTATGGCTACACCTTC. Translation gives CATSRALSLYGYTF. The V gene is TRBV15, the J gene TRBJ1-2; D unclear. Trimming pared 1 base from V and 4 bases from J, leaving 10 bases between. The V gene's germline CDR1 is LNHNV and CDR2 YYDKDF (reference sequence). The CDR3 covers 14 residues. Based on the CDR3 plus reference TRBV15 and TRBJ1-2, the full variable domain is DAMVIQNPRYQVTQFGKPVTLSCSQTLNHNVMYWYQQKSSQAPKLLFHYYDKDFNNEADTPDNFQSRRPNTSFCFLDIRSPGLGDTAMYLCATSRALSLYGYTFGSGTRLTVV.

This rearrangement joins TRBV12-3 or TRBV12-4 to TRBJ2-3; no clear D gene. Trimming cost V 2 bases and J 9 bases, with 0 bases left between them. This CDR3 has 9 residues. In nucleotides, the CDR3 is TGTGCCAGCAGTTTAACGCAGTATTTT. Protein product: CASSLTQYF.

The chain couples TRBV20-1 to TRBJ1-5; D possibly corresponds to TRBD1 (5 bases). Trimming stripped 2 bases from V and 5 bases from J, with 16 bases between. The CDR3 runs 15 residues. The germline CDR1 and CDR2 sequences are DFQATT and SNEGSKA (reference sequence). CDR3 in DNA: TGCAGTGCTAGACCCGGGGGATACCGGGATCAGCCCCAGCATTTT. This translates into CSARPGGYRDQPQHF.